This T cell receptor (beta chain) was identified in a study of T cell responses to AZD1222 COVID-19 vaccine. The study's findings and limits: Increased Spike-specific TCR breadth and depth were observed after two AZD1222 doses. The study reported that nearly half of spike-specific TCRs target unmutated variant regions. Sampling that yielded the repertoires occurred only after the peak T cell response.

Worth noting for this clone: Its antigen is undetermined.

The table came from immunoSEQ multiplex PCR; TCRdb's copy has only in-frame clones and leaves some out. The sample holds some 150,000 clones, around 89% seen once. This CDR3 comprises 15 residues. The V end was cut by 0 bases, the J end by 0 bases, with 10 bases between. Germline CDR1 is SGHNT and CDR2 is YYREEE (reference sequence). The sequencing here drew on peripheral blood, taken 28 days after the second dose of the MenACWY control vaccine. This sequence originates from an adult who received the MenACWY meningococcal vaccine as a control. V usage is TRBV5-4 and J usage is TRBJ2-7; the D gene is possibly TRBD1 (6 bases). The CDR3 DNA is TGTGCCAGCAGCTTGGCGCAGGGGACCTCCTACGAGCAGTACTTC. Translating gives CASSLAQGTSYEQYF.